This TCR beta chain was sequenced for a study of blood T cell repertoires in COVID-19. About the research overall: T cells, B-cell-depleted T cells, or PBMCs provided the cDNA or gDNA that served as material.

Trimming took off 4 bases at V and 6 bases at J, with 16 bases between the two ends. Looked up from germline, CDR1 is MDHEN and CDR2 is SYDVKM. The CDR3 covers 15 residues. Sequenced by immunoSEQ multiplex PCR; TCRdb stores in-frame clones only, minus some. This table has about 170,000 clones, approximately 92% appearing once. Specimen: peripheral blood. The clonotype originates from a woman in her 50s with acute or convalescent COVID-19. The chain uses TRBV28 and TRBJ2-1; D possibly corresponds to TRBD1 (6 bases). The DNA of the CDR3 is TGTGCCAGCAGTTCCTACAGGGCTCAGGGCAATGAGCAGTTCTTC. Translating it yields CASSSYRAQGNEQFF.